This is a list of T cell receptor beta chains from one sample in a study of cytomegalovirus exposure and HLA in healthy donors. Produced via immunoSEQ multiplex PCR; TCRdb's table is partial and in-frame only. The sample shows around 300,000 clones, about nine tenths of them seen only once. Sequencing was performed on PBMCs. Receptors originate from a woman aged 25 to 39 in good health and CMV-seropositive. The CDR3 runs from the conserved cysteine through the conserved F or W. The D gene is left open where the match is weak. The listing skips clone size in some rows; elsewhere it reads once, few, many or a size class.

D,length,J,size,V,DNA,CDR3
TRBD1,16,TRBJ2-7,.,TRBV6-6,TGTGCCAGCAGAAATCACAGGGGATGGGTCTCCTACGAGCAGTACTTC,CASRNHRGWVSYEQYF
TRBD2,16,TRBJ2-3,.,TRBV15,TGTGCCACTGACACCGGGACTAGCGGAAGGGCGGATACGCAGTATTTT,CATDTGTSGRADTQYF
.,13,TRBJ1-1,.,TRBV6-5,TGTGCCAGCAGCGGGTTGATAAACACTGAAGCTTTCTTT,CASSGLINTEAFF
TRBD1,15,TRBJ2-1,.,TRBV5-4,TGTGCCAGCAGCCCGGGACAGGGAACTAGGGATGAGCAGTTCTTC,CASSPGQGTRDEQFF
TRBD1,17,TRBJ1-5,.,TRBV28,TGTGCCAGCAGTTTAGTCCCGGACAGGGTTCCGCGGCAGCCCCAGCATTTT,CASSLVPDRVPRQPQHF
TRBD1,16,TRBJ1-5,few,TRBV19,TGTGCCAGTAGTATAAGAACAGGGGGAGGCTTTCAGCCCCAGCATTTT,CASSIRTGGGFQPQHF
.,13,TRBJ2-1,.,TRBV27,TGTGCCAGCGGGCGGACCAAATACAATGAGCAGTTCTTC,CASGRTKYNEQFF
TRBD2,16,TRBJ2-5,.,TRBV7-6,TGTGCCAGCAGCTTAGTCGGACTAGCGGGTTTAGAGACCCAGTACTTC,CASSLVGLAGLETQYF
.,13,TRBJ1-3,.,TRBV5-1,TGCGCCAGCAGCACGGAGTCTGGAAACACCATATATTTT,CASSTESGNTIYF
.,14,TRBJ2-3,.,TRBV11-3,TGTGCCAGCAGCTTTAGGCCACCCACAGATACGCAGTATTTT,CASSFRPPTDTQYF
.,15,TRBJ2-2,.,TRBV27,TGTGCCAGCAGGCCCCTCGGTGCCCACACCGGGGAGCTGTTTTTT,CASRPLGAHTGELFF
.,16,TRBJ2-3,.,TRBV28,TGTGCCAGCAGTGTAGGGTACGGGGAAGGCACAGATACGCAGTATTTT,CASSVGYGEGTDTQYF
.,15,TRBJ2-7,.,TRBV7-8,TGTGCCAGCAGCCCTTACACGGGACAAGCCTACGAGCAGTACTTC,CASSPYTGQAYEQYF
TRBD1,15,TRBJ1-5,.,TRBV28,TGTGCCAGCAGAACCGGGACAGGCTTCAATCAGCCCCAGCATTTT,CASRTGTGFNQPQHF
.,15,TRBJ2-2,few,TRBV6-5,TGTGCCAGCAGACTACCCGGGACACCCACCGGGGAGCTGTTTTTT,CASRLPGTPTGELFF
TRBD1,15,TRBJ2-7,once,TRBV7-2,TGTGCCAGCAGCACGAGACCGACAGGGTTCTACGAGCAGTACTTC,CASSTRPTGFYEQYF
.,14,TRBJ2-7,.,TRBV14,TGTGCCAGCAGCCAAGCTGGGACTCTCTACGAGCAGTACTTC,CASSQAGTLYEQYF
TRBD1,17,TRBJ1-1,.,TRBV5-1,TGCGCCAGCAGCTTGTCAGGGGGCATTCTCCTGAACACTGAAGCTTTCTTT,CASSLSGGILLNTEAFF